The clone carrying this T cell receptor beta chain has a count of ten or more. What it binds is not known. Second-dose intervals near 4 or 12 weeks were combined. This entry is derived from a study of T cell responses to AZD1222 COVID-19 vaccine. Study-level points and caveats: Vaccine-associated CD4 TCRs ranged over spike, dominating at 160-218 and 743-854. Repertoire sampling was restricted to post-peak T cell response timepoints.

Produced via immunoSEQ multiplex PCR; TCRdb's table is partial and in-frame only. The table has about 120,000 clones, 70% to 90% seen once. Germline V gives CDR1 MNHEY, CDR2 SMNVEV (reference sequence). This CDR3 is built from 14 residues. The V end lost 3 bases, the J end lost 4 bases, and 12 bases lay between the germline ends. This clonotype was obtained from an adult who received the AZD1222 COVID-19 vaccine. The chain uses TRBV27 and TRBJ1-1; D is perhaps TRBD1 (6 bases). Specimen: peripheral blood, collected 28 days after the second AZD1222 dose. CDR3 in amino acids: CASSFKGEITEAFF. CDR3 coding DNA: TGTGCCAGCAGTTTTAAGGGGGAGATCACTGAAGCTTTCTTT.